This T cell receptor beta chain is drawn from a study of tumor-infiltrating lymphocytes in primary liver carcinoma. Study summary: Surgical resection served as treatment for the primary liver carcinoma of these patients.

Unsorted whole blood supplied the blood RNA, and germline DNA was isolated too. Whole-study results and caveats: Relative to tumor region pairs, the tumor-adjacent and tumor-blood pairs showed overlap that was lower.

From about 0.45 ug total RNA, TCR beta cDNA was generated with a primer in the constant region. For TCR beta, libraries were produced by three nested multiplex PCR rounds using slightly modified ARM-PCR. With TRBV1-TRBV30 forward primers and a C-beta reverse primer, the first two PCR rounds were run for approximately 10 cycles each. TCRdb re-derived calls from the multiplex PCR reads in MiXCR, one entry per CDR3 protein. This table holds 150,000 to 200,000 distinct CDR3 sequences, about 55% found once. Germline V gene sequence: CDR1 SGHAT, CDR2 FQNNGV. The CDR3 has 14 residues. With respect to this clonotype: Antigen specificity is unknown. One end of the junction varies from germline; a read error may be responsible.

The sequence was collected from a man in his forties or fifties with primary liver carcinoma and hepatitis B virus infection. The chain joins TRBV11-2 to TRBJ2-1; possibly TRBD2 for D (5 bases). The sample taken for sequencing was peripheral blood. CDR3 region: CASGLRLAGNERFF. CDR3 nucleotides: TGTGCCAGCGGCTTAAGGCTAGCCGGCAATGAGCGGTTCTTC.